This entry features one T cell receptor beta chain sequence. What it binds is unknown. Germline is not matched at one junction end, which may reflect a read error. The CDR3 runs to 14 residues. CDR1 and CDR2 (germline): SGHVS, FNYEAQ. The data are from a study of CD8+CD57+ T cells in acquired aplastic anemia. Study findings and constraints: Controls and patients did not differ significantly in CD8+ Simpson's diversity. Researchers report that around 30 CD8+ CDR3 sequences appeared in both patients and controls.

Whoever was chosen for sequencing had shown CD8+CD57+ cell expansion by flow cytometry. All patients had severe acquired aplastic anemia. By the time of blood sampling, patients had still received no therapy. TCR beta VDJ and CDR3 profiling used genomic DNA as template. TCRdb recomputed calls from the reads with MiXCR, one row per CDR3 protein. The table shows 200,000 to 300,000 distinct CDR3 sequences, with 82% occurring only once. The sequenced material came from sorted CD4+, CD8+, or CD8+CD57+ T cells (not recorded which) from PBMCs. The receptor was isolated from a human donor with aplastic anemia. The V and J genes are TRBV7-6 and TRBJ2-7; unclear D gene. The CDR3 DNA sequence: TGTGCCAGCAGCTCGACTGACGACACGGGCTCCTACGAGTTC. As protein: CASSSTDDTGSYEF.